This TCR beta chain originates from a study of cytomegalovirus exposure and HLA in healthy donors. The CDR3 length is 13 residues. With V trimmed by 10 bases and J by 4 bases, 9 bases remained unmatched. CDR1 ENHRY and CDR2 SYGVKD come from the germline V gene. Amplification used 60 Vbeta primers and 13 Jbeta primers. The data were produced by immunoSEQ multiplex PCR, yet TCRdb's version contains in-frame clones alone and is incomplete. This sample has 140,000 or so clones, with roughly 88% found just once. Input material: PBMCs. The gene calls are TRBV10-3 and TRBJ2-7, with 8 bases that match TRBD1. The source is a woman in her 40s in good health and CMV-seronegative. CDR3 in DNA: TGTGCCACCTCAGACAGGGGTGGATACGAGCAGTACTTC. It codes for CATSDRGGYEQYF.